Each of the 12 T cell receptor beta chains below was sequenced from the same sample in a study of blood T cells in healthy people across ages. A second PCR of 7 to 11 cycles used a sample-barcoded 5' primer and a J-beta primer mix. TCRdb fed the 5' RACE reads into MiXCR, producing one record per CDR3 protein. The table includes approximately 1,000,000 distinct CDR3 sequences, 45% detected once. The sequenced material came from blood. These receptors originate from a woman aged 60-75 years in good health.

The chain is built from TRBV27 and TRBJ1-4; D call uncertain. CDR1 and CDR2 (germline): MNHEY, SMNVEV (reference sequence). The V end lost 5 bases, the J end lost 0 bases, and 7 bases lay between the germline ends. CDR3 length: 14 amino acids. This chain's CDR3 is CASSTYATNEKLFF. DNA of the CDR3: TGTGCCAGCAGTACTTACGCAACTAATGAAAAACTGTTTTTT. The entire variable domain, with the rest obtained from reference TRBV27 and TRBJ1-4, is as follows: EAQVTQNPRYLITVTGKKLTVTCSQNMNHEYMSWYRQDPGLGLRQIYYSMNVEVTDKGDVPEGYKVSRKEKRNFPLILESPSPNQTSLYFCASSTYATNEKLFFGSGTQLSVL.

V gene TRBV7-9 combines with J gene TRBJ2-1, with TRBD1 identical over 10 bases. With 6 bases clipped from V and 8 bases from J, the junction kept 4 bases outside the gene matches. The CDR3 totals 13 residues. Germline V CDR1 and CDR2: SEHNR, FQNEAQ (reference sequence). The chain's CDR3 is CASRGQGWDEQFF. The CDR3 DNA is TGTGCCAGCAGGGGACAGGGGTGGGATGAGCAGTTCTTC.

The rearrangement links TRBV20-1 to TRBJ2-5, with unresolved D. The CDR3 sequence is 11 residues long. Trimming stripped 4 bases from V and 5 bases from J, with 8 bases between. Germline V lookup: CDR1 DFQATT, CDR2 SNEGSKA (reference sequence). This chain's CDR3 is CSAMWRETQYF. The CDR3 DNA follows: TGCAGTGCTATGTGGCGGGAGACCCAGTACTTC.

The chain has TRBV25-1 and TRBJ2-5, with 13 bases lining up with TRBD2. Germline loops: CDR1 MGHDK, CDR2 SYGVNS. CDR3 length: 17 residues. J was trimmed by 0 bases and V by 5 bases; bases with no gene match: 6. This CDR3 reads CASSKGLAGMYQETQYF. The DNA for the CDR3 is TGTGCCAGCAGTAAGGGACTAGCGGGGATGTACCAAGAGACCCAGTACTTC. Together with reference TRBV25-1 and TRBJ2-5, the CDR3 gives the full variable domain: EADIYQTPRYLVIGTGKKITLECSQTMGHDKMYWYQQDPGMELHLIHYSYGVNSTEKGDLSSESTVSRIRTEHFPLTLESARPSHTSQYLCASSKGLAGMYQETQYFGPGTRLLVL.

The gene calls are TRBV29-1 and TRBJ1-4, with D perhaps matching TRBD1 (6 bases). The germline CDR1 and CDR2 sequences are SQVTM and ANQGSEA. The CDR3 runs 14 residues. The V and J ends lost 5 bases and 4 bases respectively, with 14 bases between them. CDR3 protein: CSVQSGTSNEKLFF. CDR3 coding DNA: TGCAGCGTTCAGTCCGGGACAAGTAATGAAAAACTGTTTTTT.

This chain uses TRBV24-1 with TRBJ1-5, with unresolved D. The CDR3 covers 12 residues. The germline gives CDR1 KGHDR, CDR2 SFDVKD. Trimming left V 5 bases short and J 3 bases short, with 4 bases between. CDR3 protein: CATSAANQPQHF. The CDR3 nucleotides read TGTGCCACCAGTGCCGCCAATCAGCCCCAGCATTTT.

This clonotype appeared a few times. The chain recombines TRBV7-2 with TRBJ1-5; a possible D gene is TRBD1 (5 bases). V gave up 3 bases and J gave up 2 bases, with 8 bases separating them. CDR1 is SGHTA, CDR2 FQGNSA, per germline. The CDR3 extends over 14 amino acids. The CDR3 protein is CASSLGVGNQPQHF. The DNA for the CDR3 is TGTGCCAGCAGCTTGGGGGTGGGCAATCAGCCCCAGCATTTT.

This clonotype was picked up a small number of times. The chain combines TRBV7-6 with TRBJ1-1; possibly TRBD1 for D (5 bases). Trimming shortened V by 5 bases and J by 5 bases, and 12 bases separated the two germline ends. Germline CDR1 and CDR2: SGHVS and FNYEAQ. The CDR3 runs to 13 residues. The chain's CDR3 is CASSVGGVTEAFF. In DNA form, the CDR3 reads TGTGCCAGCAGCGTTGGGGGAGTTACTGAAGCTTTCTTT.

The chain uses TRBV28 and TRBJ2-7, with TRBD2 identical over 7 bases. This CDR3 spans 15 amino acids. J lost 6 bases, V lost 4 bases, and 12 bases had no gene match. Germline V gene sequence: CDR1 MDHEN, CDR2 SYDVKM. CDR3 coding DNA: TGTGCCAGCAGTTCATTTACGCTCGGGGGGAGCGAGCAGTACTTC. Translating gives CASSSFTLGGSEQYF.

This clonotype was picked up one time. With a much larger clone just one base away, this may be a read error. The CDR3 coding sequence is TGTGCCAGCAGCTACGGAGAGACCTACGAGCAGAACTTC. This translates into CASSYGETYEQNF. This chain joins TRBV7-2 and TRBJ2-5; D unclear. Per germline, CDR1 SGHTA and CDR2 FQGNSA. There are 13 residues in the CDR3.

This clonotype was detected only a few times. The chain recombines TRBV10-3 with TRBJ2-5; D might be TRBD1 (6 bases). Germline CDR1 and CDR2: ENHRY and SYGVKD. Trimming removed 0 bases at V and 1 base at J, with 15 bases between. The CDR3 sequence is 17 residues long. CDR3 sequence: CAISESGGTEVQETQYF. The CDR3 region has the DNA TGTGCCATCAGTGAGTCTGGGGGCACAGAGGTCCAAGAGACCCAGTACTTC.

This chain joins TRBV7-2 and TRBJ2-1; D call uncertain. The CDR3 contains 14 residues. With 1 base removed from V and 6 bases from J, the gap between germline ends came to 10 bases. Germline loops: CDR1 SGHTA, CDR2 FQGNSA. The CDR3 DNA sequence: TGTGCCAGCAGCTTAGTATCTGCCAGCAATGAGCAGTTCTTC. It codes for CASSLVSASNEQFF.